The following is a T cell receptor (beta chain) sequence with its context. What it binds is not known. A junction end diverges from the germline sequence, so it may reflect a read error. This entry comes from a study of T cell responses to AZD1222 COVID-19 vaccine. The protocol was immunoSEQ multiplex PCR, while the TCRdb copy is restricted to in-frame clones and leaves out a portion. The sample includes over 100,000 clones, 80% to 90% of them seen just once. Study results and limitations: Females made up more of the donors, who were largely white British, and clonal diversity may have come out too low. Only 5 to 7 AZD1222 recipients tested seropositive at baseline.

Specimen: peripheral blood, collected on day 0 of AZD1222 vaccination. This clonotype was obtained from an adult in good health.

The CDR3 DNA follows: TGTGCCAGCAGCTCCTTAAACCACGACAGGGGGAACTCTGAAGCTTTCTTT. Its translation: CASSSLNHDRGNSEAFF. The chain joins TRBV7-9 to TRBJ1-1; 9 bases map to TRBD1. The length of the CDR3 is 17 residues. Looked up from germline, CDR1 is SEHNR and CDR2 is FQNEAQ (reference sequence).